The 26 T cell receptor beta chains below were found in one sample sequenced in a study of early T cells in non-severe SARS-CoV-2 infection. MiXCR was run by TCRdb on the 5' RACE reads, yielding one entry per CDR3 protein. The table lists about 56,000 distinct CDR3 sequences, under 12% of them singletons, with 6% to 8% in the top ten. The material sequenced was whole blood. These receptors came from an adult who was a healthcare worker with PCR-confirmed SARS-CoV-2 infection or an uninfected control (not recorded which).

This clonotype came up a few times. The chain couples TRBV20-1 to TRBJ1-6; possible D gene TRBD1, 5 bases. The length of the CDR3 is 14 residues. V shed 5 bases and J shed 7 bases, with 15 bases lying between them. CDR1 and CDR2 from the germline V gene are DFQATT and SNEGSKA (reference sequence). In DNA form, the CDR3 reads TGCAGTGCTCTAGCGGGACGGACCAATTCACCCCTCCACTTT. Protein product: CSALAGRTNSPLHF.

The chain uses TRBV29-1 and TRBJ2-1, with D perhaps matching TRBD2 (5 bases). Trimming removed 3 bases from V and 1 base from J, with 10 bases in between. Germline CDR1 is SQVTM and CDR2 is ANQGSEA. CDR3 size: 14 residues. Here the CDR3 DNA reads TGCAGCGTTGAGACGCGCGGGTCCTACAATGAGCAGTTCTTC. Translated: CSVETRGSYNEQFF.

The chain recombines TRBV20-1 with TRBJ1-2; D unresolved. The V gene's germline CDR1 is DFQATT and CDR2 SNEGSKA (reference sequence). The CDR3 loop spans 15 amino acids. Trimming took off 6 bases at V and 1 base at J, with 18 bases between the two ends. The DNA for the CDR3 is TGCAGTGCAACGCAAGACATCCGATATAACTATGGCTACACCTTC. Translated: CSATQDIRYNYGYTF.

This chain joins TRBV20-1 and TRBJ2-7; 9 bases map to TRBD2. Germline assignment: CDR1 DFQATT and CDR2 SNEGSKA (reference sequence). The CDR3 has 15 amino acids. With V trimmed by 1 base and J by 6 bases, 10 bases remained unmatched. CDR3 region: CSARGGTSNLFEQYF. The CDR3 bases are TGCAGTGCTAGAGGGGGGACTAGCAATCTGTTCGAGCAGTACTTC.

This clonotype was found many times. The chain carries TRBV18 and TRBJ1-4; D unclear. V was clipped by 3 bases and J by 0 bases, with 11 bases between them. The germline CDR1 and CDR2 sequences are KGHSH and LQKENI. The CDR3 runs to 16 residues. This chain's CDR3 is CASSPGQPATNEKLFF. The CDR3 DNA is TGTGCCAGCTCACCCGGGCAGCCTGCAACTAATGAAAAACTGTTTTTT.

V and J are TRBV7-8 and TRBJ2-1; TRBD2 matches at 9 bases. The germline CDR1 and CDR2 sequences are SGHVS and FQNEAQ. This CDR3 spans 17 amino acids. After removal of 1 base from V and 7 bases from J, the junction contained 11 bases not matched to a gene. The CDR3: CASSLVGSGSSRNEQFF. CDR3 nucleotides: TGTGCCAGCAGCTTAGTAGGTAGCGGGAGTTCCCGAAATGAGCAGTTCTTC.

CDR3 nucleotide sequence: TGTGCCACTTCCCCGACTAGCGGGGGAGAGACCCAGTACTTC. Protein product: CATSPTSGGETQYF. The V and J genes are TRBV27 and TRBJ2-5; 12 positions agree with TRBD2. Germline V gene sequence: CDR1 MNHEY, CDR2 SMNVEV (reference sequence). V was clipped by 10 bases and J by 4 bases; unmatched bases: 7. The CDR3 runs to 14 residues.

The chain recombines TRBV7-6 with TRBJ2-7, with D perhaps assigned TRBD1 or TRBD2 (5 bases each). V was pared by 3 bases and J by 0 bases, with 9 bases between. The CDR3 extends over 14 amino acids. Germline CDR1 and CDR2: SGHVS and FNYEAQ. This CDR3 reads CASSLRDVSYEQYF. CDR3 coding DNA: TGTGCCAGCAGCTTGAGGGACGTCTCCTACGAGCAGTACTTC.

This clonotype was seen at least ten times. J is TRBJ2-7 and V is TRBV9; 8 bases are shared with TRBD2. The length of the CDR3 is 17 residues. Trimming cost V 0 bases and J 3 bases; bases outside gene matches: 11. CDR1 is SGDLS and CDR2 is YYNGEE in the germline V gene. The CDR3 sequence is CASSVGPPGREIYEQYF. The CDR3 DNA sequence: TGTGCCAGCAGCGTAGGCCCGCCCGGGAGGGAGATCTACGAGCAGTACTTC. The entire variable domain, with the rest obtained from reference TRBV9 and TRBJ2-7, is as follows: DSGVTQTPKHLITATGQRVTLRCSPRSGDLSVYWYQQSLDQGLQFLIQYYNGEERAKGNILERFSAQQFPDLHSELNLSSLELGDSALYFCASSVGPPGREIYEQYFGPGTRLTVT.

This clonotype was detected ten times or more. The genes are TRBV29-1 and TRBJ1-6, with TRBD1 identical over 9 bases. The CDR3 contains 13 residues. The germline gives CDR1 SQVTM, CDR2 ANQGSEA. Trimming at V came to 4 bases and at J to 10 bases, leaving 5 bases not matched to a gene. For the CDR3, the DNA is TGCAGCGTTGGGGACAGGGAAGGGTCACCCCTCCACTTT. It yields the protein CSVGDREGSPLHF.

This clonotype was detected ten times or more. The chain is built from TRBV10-3 and TRBJ2-7; TRBD2 matches at 9 bases. V gave up 1 base and J gave up 0 bases; unmatched junction bases: 1. Germline assignment: CDR1 ENHRY and CDR2 SYGVKD. CDR3 size: 15 residues. The CDR3 DNA reads TGTGCCATCAGTGAGTATAGCGGGAGCTCCTACGAGCAGTACTTC. Translated: CAISEYSGSSYEQYF.

This chain's CDR3 is CSVEDDIGKQFF. In DNA form, the CDR3 reads TGCAGCGTTGAAGATGACATCGGGAAGCAGTTCTTC. J is TRBJ2-1 and V is TRBV29-1; TRBD2 might be the D (5 bases). Trimming stripped 0 bases from V and 11 bases from J, with 11 bases between. This CDR3 has 12 residues. CDR1 and CDR2 from the germline V gene are SQVTM and ANQGSEA.

This clonotype was counted ten times or more. The J gene is TRBJ2-1, the V gene TRBV19; 11 nucleotides line up with TRBD2. The CDR3 totals 18 residues. J was trimmed by 4 bases and V by 0 bases; bases with no gene match: 8. CDR1 is LNHDA and CDR2 is SQIVND in the germline V gene (reference sequence). CDR3 loop: CASSIDHTGLADYNEQFF. DNA for the CDR3: TGTGCCAGTAGTATAGATCATACGGGACTAGCGGATTACAATGAGCAGTTCTTC.

This clonotype was observed many times. The V and J genes are TRBV18 and TRBJ2-5; no clear D. The CDR3 has 13 amino acids. Per germline, CDR1 KGHSH and CDR2 LQKENI. Deletions cut 3 bases from V and 5 bases from J, with 10 bases between. In DNA, the CDR3 is TGTGCCAGCTCACCTGCCAGCGATGAGACCCAGTACTTC. Encoded protein: CASSPASDETQYF.

Many counts were recorded for this clonotype. The chain recombines TRBV11-1 with TRBJ2-1, with D tentatively TRBD2 (6 bases). CDR1 and CDR2 from the germline V gene are SGHAT and FQDESV (reference sequence). The CDR3 loop spans 16 amino acids. V lost 1 base to trimming and J lost 2 bases, with 12 bases between them. The CDR3 protein is CASSLDGGTTYNEQFF. For the CDR3, the DNA is TGTGCCAGCAGCTTAGATGGCGGGACCACCTACAATGAGCAGTTCTTC.

This clonotype was recorded many times. CDR3 loop: CSARRTLGLNNEQFF. The CDR3 DNA reads TGCAGTGCTAGGAGGACCCTGGGGCTAAACAATGAGCAGTTCTTC. This chain links TRBV20-1 with TRBJ2-1, with D tentatively TRBD1 (5 bases). Germline CDR1 DFQATT, CDR2 SNEGSKA (reference sequence). There are 15 residues in the CDR3. V lost 3 bases and J lost 5, with 17 bases in between.

This clonotype appeared many times. V gene TRBV19 combines with J gene TRBJ1-1; D is unresolved. CDR3 size: 16 residues. Germline V gives CDR1 LNHDA, CDR2 SQIVND (reference sequence). V lost 5 bases and J 4 bases, leaving 20 bases between the germline ends. The CDR3 protein is CASSPWQARAATEAFF. In DNA form, the CDR3 reads TGTGCCAGTAGTCCCTGGCAGGCCCGGGCAGCCACTGAAGCTTTCTTT.

This clonotype was counted a single time. A much larger clonotype is one base distant, so this may be a read error. This chain links TRBV3-1 with TRBJ2-7; D is perhaps TRBD1 (5 bases). Germline CDR1 LGHDT, CDR2 YNNKEL (reference sequence). Trimming removed 2 bases at V and 0 bases at J, with 14 bases between. The CDR3 covers 16 residues. CDR3 in amino acids: CASSQSRQIISYEQYF. In DNA, the CDR3 is TGTGCCAGCAGCCAATCACGACAGATCATCTCCTACGAGCAGTACTTC.

CDR3: CSVSGTSGYLAKNIQYF. CDR3 in DNA: TGCAGCGTTTCCGGGACTAGCGGATACTTAGCCAAAAACATTCAGTACTTC. The chain combines TRBV29-1 with TRBJ2-4, with 11 bases aligning to TRBD2. Trimming cost V 5 bases and J 0 bases; bases outside gene matches: 9. The CDR3 loop spans 17 amino acids. CDR1 SQVTM and CDR2 ANQGSEA come from the germline V gene. The variable domain in full, with the rest retrieved from reference TRBV29-1 and TRBJ2-4, is SAVISQKPSRDICQRGTSLTIQCQVDSQVTMMFWYRQQPGQSLTLIATANQGSEATYESGFVIDKFPISRPNLTFSTLTVSNMSPEDSSIYLCSVSGTSGYLAKNIQYFGAGTRLSVL.

The sample holds a few counts of this clonotype. This chain uses TRBV5-1 with TRBJ2-2; D is ambiguous. Germline V gene lookup returns CDR1 SGHRS and CDR2 YFSETQ. The CDR3 extends over 14 amino acids. V lost 0 bases to trimming and J lost 4 bases, with 7 bases between them. In DNA, the CDR3 is TGCGCCAGCAGCTTGGCCCCAGTCACCGGGGAGCTGTTTTTT. Its protein product is CASSLAPVTGELFF.

The V call is TRBV7-9, the J call TRBJ2-1; TRBD2 aligns across 13 bases. With V trimmed by 4 bases and J by 8 bases, 14 bases remained unmatched. The CDR3 loop spans 18 amino acids. Germline CDR1 and CDR2: SEHNR and FQNEAQ (reference sequence). The CDR3 DNA follows: TGTGCCAGCAGCTCCGACCGACTAGCGGGAGGCCGCGTGGATGAGCAGTTCTTC. Encoded protein: CASSSDRLAGGRVDEQFF.

This clonotype was counted many times. This rearrangement joins TRBV27 to TRBJ2-5; 7 nucleotides agree with TRBD2. Germline V gene sequence: CDR1 MNHEY, CDR2 SMNVEV (reference sequence). The CDR3 loop spans 13 amino acids. J lost 5 bases, V lost 5 bases, and 5 bases had no gene match. The CDR3 loop is CASSKRGVETQYF. The CDR3 bases are TGTGCCAGCAGTAAACGGGGGGTGGAGACCCAGTACTTC.

This clonotype was seen ten or more times. The chain links TRBV5-1 to TRBJ1-6; D not resolved. The CDR3 totals 15 residues. Germline CDR1 SGHRS, CDR2 YFSETQ. V was trimmed by 4 bases and J by 3 bases, leaving 11 bases between them. The CDR3 DNA is TGCGCCAGCAGCGGAACCGGGAGCTATAATTCACCCCTCCACTTT. Translation: CASSGTGSYNSPLHF.

This clonotype was seen at least ten times. The chain recombines TRBV10-1 with TRBJ2-2; D remains ambiguous. Germline V gene lookup returns CDR1 WNHNN and CDR2 SYGVQD (reference sequence). This CDR3 comprises 11 residues. V was shortened by 10 bases and J by 3 bases, with 6 bases between the two germline ends. The CDR3 nucleotides read TGCGCCACGAGAGACACCGGGGAGCTGTTTTTT. It translates to CATRDTGELFF.

In this sample, this clonotype turned up many times. This chain links TRBV11-1 with TRBJ2-7, with TRBD2 matching over 10 bases. The CDR3 has 15 residues. Trimming removed 5 bases from V and 0 bases from J; junction bases left unmatched: 4. Germline V gene data show CDR1 as SGHAT and CDR2 as FQDESV (reference sequence). This CDR3 is CASSGSGGSSYEQYF. CDR3 sequence (DNA): TGTGCCAGCAGCGGTAGCGGGGGGAGCTCCTACGAGCAGTACTTC.

This chain connects TRBV7-2 to TRBJ2-7; D is possibly TRBD1 or TRBD2 (5 bases each). The germline V gene has CDR1 SGHTA and CDR2 FQGNSA. V lost 7 bases and J 0 bases, leaving 16 bases between the germline ends. The CDR3 is 15 amino acids. The CDR3 DNA sequence: TGTGCCAGCACCTACAGGTCGGGGACCTCCTACGAGCAGTACTTC. Translated, it gives CASTYRSGTSYEQYF.